This TCR beta chain was sequenced in a study of CXCR3-negative and CXCR3-positive naive CD8 T cells. UMI-labeled 5' RACE TRB cDNA libraries were prepared from the cells. TCRdb re-called the 5' RACE reads and gives one entry per CDR3 protein, without DNA. The sample includes roughly 48,000 distinct CDR3 sequences. Germline V CDR1 and CDR2: DFQATT, SNEGSKA (reference sequence). There are 13 residues in the CDR3. The rearrangement uses TRBV20-1 and TRBJ1-2. This sequence originates from a human donor in good health. Some clones in this sample may be carry-over from other donors' samples. The sequenced sample consisted of memory CD8+ T cells from blood. This chain's CDR3 is CSARDSSGLCYTF.